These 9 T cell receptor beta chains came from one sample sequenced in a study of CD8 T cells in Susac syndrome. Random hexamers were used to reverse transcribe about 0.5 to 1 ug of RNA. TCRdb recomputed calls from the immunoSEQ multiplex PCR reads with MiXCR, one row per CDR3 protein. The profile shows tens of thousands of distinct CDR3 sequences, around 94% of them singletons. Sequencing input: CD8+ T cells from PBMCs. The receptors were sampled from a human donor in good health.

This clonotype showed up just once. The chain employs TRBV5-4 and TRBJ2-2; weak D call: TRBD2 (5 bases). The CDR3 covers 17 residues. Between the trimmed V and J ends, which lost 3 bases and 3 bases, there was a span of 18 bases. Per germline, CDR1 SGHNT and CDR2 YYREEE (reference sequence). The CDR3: CASSSLRTGGYTGELFF. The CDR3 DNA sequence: TGTGCCAGCAGCTCTCTCCGGACTGGAGGTTACACCGGGGAGCTGTTTTTT.

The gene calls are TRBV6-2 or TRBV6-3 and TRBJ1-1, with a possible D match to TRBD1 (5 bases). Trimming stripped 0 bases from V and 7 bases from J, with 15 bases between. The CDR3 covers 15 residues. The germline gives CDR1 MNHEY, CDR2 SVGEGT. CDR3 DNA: TGTGCCAGCAGTTACTCGGTGTCATCTGGGGGTGAAGCTTTCTTT. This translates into CASSYSVSSGGEAFF.

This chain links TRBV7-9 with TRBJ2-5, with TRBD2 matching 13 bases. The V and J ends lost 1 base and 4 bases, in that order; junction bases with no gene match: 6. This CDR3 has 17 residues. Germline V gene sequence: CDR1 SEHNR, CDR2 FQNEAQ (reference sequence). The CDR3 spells CASSLGLAGGPGETQYF. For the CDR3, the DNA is TGTGCCAGCAGCTTAGGACTAGCGGGGGGCCCGGGAGAGACCCAGTACTTC. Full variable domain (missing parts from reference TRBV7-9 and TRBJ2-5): DTGVSQNPRHKITKRGQNVTFRCDPISEHNRLYWYRQTLGQGPEFLTYFQNEAQLEKSRLLSDRFSAERPKGSFSTLEIQRTEQGDSAMYLCASSLGLAGGPGETQYFGPGTRLLVL.

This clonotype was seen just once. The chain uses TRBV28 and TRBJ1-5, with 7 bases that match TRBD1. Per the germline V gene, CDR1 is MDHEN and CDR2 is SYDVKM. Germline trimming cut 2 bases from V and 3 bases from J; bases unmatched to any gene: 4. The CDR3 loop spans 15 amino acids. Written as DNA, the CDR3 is TGTGCCAGCAGTTTAACCGACAGGGCCAATCAGCCCCAGCATTTT. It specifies CASSLTDRANQPQHF. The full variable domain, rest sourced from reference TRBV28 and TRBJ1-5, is DVKVTQSSRYLVKRTGEKVFLECVQDMDHENMFWYRQDPGLGLRLIYFSYDVKMKEKGDIPEGYSVSREKKERFSLILESASTNQTSMYLCASSLTDRANQPQHFGDGTRLSIL.

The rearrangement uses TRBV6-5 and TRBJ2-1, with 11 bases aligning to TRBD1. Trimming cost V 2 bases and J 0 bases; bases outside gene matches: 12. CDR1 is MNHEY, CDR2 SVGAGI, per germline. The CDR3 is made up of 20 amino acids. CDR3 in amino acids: CASSYRGQGVGSSSYNEQFF. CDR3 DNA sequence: TGTGCCAGCAGTTACAGGGGACAGGGGGTAGGATCCAGCTCCTACAATGAGCAGTTCTTC.

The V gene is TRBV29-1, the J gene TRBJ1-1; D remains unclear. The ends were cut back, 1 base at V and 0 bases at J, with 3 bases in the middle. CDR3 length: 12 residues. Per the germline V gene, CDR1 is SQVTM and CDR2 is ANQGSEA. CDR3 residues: CSVEGMNTEAFF. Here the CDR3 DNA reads TGCAGCGTTGAAGGGATGAACACTGAAGCTTTCTTT.

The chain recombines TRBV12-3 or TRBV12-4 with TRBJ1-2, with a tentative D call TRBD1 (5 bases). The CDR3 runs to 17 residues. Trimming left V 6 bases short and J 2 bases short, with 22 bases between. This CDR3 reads CASSGVHGADSNYGYTF. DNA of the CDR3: TGTGCCAGCAGCGGTGTACATGGGGCAGATTCAAACTATGGCTACACCTTC.

CDR3 coding DNA: TGCGCCAGCAGCCAAGCGGTGGGCAGCGTGGCGGAGCAGTACTTC. Protein: CASSQAVGSVAEQYF. The V and J genes are TRBV4-1 and TRBJ2-7; D is ambiguous. The CDR3 spans 15 residues. Germline V gives CDR1 MGHRA, CDR2 YSYEKL. Trimming pared 1 base from V and 7 bases from J, leaving 17 bases between.

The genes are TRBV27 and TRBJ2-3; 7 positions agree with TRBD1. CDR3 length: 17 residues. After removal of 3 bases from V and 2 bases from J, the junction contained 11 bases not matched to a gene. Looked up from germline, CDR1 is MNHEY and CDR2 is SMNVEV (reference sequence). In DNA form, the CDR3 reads TGTGCCAGCAGTTTTTTTCCGGACAGGTGGAACACAGATACGCAGTATTTT. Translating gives CASSFFPDRWNTDTQYF.